This TCR beta chain was sequenced during a study of post-analysis software for immune sequencing data. For the study at large: The cohort encompassed relapsing-remitting, secondary progressive and progressive-relapsing multiple sclerosis disease courses. Findings of the study overall: Normalized Chao1 diversity was significantly reduced in patients versus controls. In patients, TRBV5-6, TRBV5-1 and TRBV20-1 belonged to several TRBV segments found more frequently than in controls. Strong co-clustering by F measure was evident for samples that had been prepared in the same batch.

Each TCR beta cDNA library carried unique molecular identifiers. About 500,000 cDNA molecules were obtained from 1 to 10 million T cells. TCRdb ran MiXCR on the PCR reads and lists one entry per CDR3 protein. Here the sample spans about 770,000 distinct CDR3 sequences, 46% being singletons. Comments on this clonotype: What it binds is unknown.

Trimming left V 7 bases short and J 7 bases short, with 14 bases between. This CDR3 spans 13 amino acids. This receptor was obtained from a girl aged 5-17 years with multiple sclerosis. The chain carries TRBV6-7 and TRBJ2-1; D gene uncertain. TRBV6-7 has ORF status, its function being uncertain. Input material: blood. The CDR3 nucleotides are TGTGCCAGCAATACTGCGGCGAAAAATGAGCAGTTCTTC. Its translation is CASNTAAKNEQFF.